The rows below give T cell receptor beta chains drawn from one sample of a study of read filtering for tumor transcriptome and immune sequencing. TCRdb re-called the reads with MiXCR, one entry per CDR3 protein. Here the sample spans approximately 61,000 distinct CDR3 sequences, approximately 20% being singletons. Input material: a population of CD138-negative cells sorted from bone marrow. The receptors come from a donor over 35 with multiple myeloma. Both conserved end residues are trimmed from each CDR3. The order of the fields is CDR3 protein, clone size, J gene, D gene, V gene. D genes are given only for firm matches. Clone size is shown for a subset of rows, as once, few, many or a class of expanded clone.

cdr3_aa: ASSLRIAADTQY; clone_size: many; j_call: TRBJ2-3; d_call: .; v_call: TRBV5-5
cdr3_aa: ASSRDAGGSYNEQF; clone_size: many; j_call: TRBJ2-1; d_call: .; v_call: TRBV7-2
cdr3_aa: ASSRTSGRASAYEQY; clone_size: .; j_call: TRBJ2-7; d_call: TRBD2; v_call: TRBV7-8
cdr3_aa: ASVAGDPTNEKLF; clone_size: many; j_call: TRBJ1-4; d_call: .; v_call: TRBV2
cdr3_aa: ASREIANTGELF; clone_size: many; j_call: TRBJ2-2; d_call: .; v_call: TRBV5-6
cdr3_aa: ASSSRLAGAIGTDTQY; clone_size: many; j_call: TRBJ2-3; d_call: TRBD2; v_call: TRBV11-2
cdr3_aa: ASSYTVQVGELF; clone_size: many; j_call: TRBJ2-2; d_call: .; v_call: TRBV6-5
cdr3_aa: AISDISGLAQRDTQY; clone_size: many; j_call: TRBJ2-3; d_call: .; v_call: TRBV10-3
cdr3_aa: ASSITGGGEQF; clone_size: medium-sized; j_call: TRBJ2-1; d_call: TRBD1; v_call: TRBV7-8
cdr3_aa: SVRPSGLREQY; clone_size: .; j_call: TRBJ2-7; d_call: TRBD2; v_call: TRBV20-1
cdr3_aa: ASSEYGQF; clone_size: many; j_call: TRBJ2-1; d_call: .; v_call: TRBV2
cdr3_aa: SAAQDTQY; clone_size: many; j_call: TRBJ2-3; d_call: .; v_call: TRBV20-1
cdr3_aa: ASSKTGTINQPQH; clone_size: many; j_call: TRBJ1-5; d_call: TRBD1; v_call: TRBV11-2